Following are 24 T cell receptor beta chains from one sample sequenced in a study of blood T cell repertoires in COVID-19. Some clones are missing from TCRdb's copy, which holds only in-frame ones; the method was immunoSEQ multiplex PCR. Of 150,000 to 200,000 clones in the sample, roughly nine tenths are singletons; the top ten hold 0.65% to 0.95%. Sequenced input: peripheral blood. The receptors were gathered from a woman between 70 and 85 years old with acute or convalescent COVID-19.

The chain employs TRBV2 and TRBJ1-6; D ambiguous. The CDR3 runs 14 residues. Trimming stripped 7 bases from V and 7 bases from J, with 14 bases between. Germline V gives CDR1 SNHLY, CDR2 FYNNEI. The CDR3 region is CASIALFLNSPLHF. The CDR3 bases are TGTGCCAGCATTGCCCTATTCCTCAATTCACCCCTCCACTTT.

The gene calls are TRBV12-3 or TRBV12-4 and TRBJ1-1; D uncertain. The CDR3 consists of 12 residues. The germline V and J ends were trimmed by 1 base and 5 bases, with 5 bases remaining between them. CDR3 region: CASSLGRTEAFF. The CDR3 coding sequence is TGTGCCAGCAGTTTAGGGAGGACTGAAGCTTTCTTT.

This chain uses TRBV9 with TRBJ2-5; 8 nucleotides align to TRBD1. V shed 3 bases and J 3 bases; nucleotides not matched to a gene: 13. CDR1 is SGDLS, CDR2 YYNGEE, per germline. This CDR3 comprises 17 residues. CDR3: CASSADLYGDRKETQYF. The CDR3 nucleotides read TGTGCCAGCAGCGCAGATCTTTACGGGGACAGGAAAGAGACCCAGTACTTC.

The rearrangement links TRBV6-5 to TRBJ2-1; 7 positions agree with TRBD2. The germline V gene has CDR1 MNHEY and CDR2 SVGAGI. V dropped 6 bases and J dropped 4; count of bases not matched to a gene: 9. The CDR3 extends over 15 amino acids. CDR3 nucleotide sequence: TGTGCCAGCAGGGGCGGACTAGGGGAGTACAATGAGCAGTTCTTC. Residues: CASRGGLGEYNEQFF.

The chain links TRBV19 to TRBJ1-1, with 8 bases matching TRBD1. The CDR3 is 17 residues long. J lost 1 base, V lost 4 bases, and 11 bases had no gene match. Germline assignment: CDR1 LNHDA and CDR2 SQIVND (reference sequence). The CDR3 reads CASSNGPQGAWNTEAFF. The CDR3 nucleotides are TGTGCCAGTAGTAACGGTCCCCAGGGGGCATGGAACACTGAAGCTTTCTTT.

The chain links TRBV11-3 to TRBJ2-5; 8 nucleotides match TRBD2. After removal of 8 bases from V and 4 bases from J, the junction contained 3 bases not matched to a gene. The CDR3 spans 12 residues. Germline-derived CDR1 and CDR2 are SGHNT and YENEEA. The CDR3 DNA follows: TGTGCCAGCGGCCGGGAGGGAGAGACCCAGTACTTC. This translates into CASGREGETQYF.

This clone was counted once. V is TRBV6-2 or TRBV6-3 and J is TRBJ1-6, with 8 bases aligning to TRBD1. Germline trimming cut 5 bases from V and 10 bases from J; bases unmatched to any gene: 7. Looked up from germline, CDR1 is MNHEY and CDR2 is SVGEGT. This CDR3 comprises 14 residues. As DNA, the CDR3 is TGTGCCAGCAGTCGACAGGGGCCCAACTCACCCCTCCACTTT. Its protein is CASSRQGPNSPLHF.

The chain recombines TRBV2 with TRBJ2-7; 11 bases are shared with TRBD1. Germline CDR1 SNHLY, CDR2 FYNNEI. After removal of 0 bases from V and 1 base from J, the junction contained 5 bases not matched to a gene. The CDR3 length is 17 residues. Here the CDR3 DNA reads TGTGCCAGCAGTGAAGCTTTAGGGACAGGGGGTTCCTACGAGCAGTACTTC. Encoded protein: CASSEALGTGGSYEQYF.

This clone appeared a single time. The chain joins TRBV7-9 to TRBJ1-4, with TRBD1 identical over 7 bases. The germline V gene encodes CDR1 SEHNR and CDR2 FQNEAQ (reference sequence). V was pared by 0 bases and J by 7 bases, with 2 bases of the junction left unmatched. The CDR3 spans 14 residues. The CDR3 is CASSLAGGGEKLFF. The CDR3 DNA sequence: TGTGCCAGCAGCTTAGCAGGGGGCGGTGAAAAACTGTTTTTT.

The rearrangement links TRBV3-1 (or the pseudogene TRBV3-2) to TRBJ1-6, with D possibly being TRBD1 (5 bases). V gave up 3 bases and J gave up 9 bases, with 6 bases separating them. The germline CDR1 and CDR2 sequences are LGHDT and YNNKEL (reference sequence). This CDR3 is built from 12 residues. DNA of the CDR3: TGTGCCAGCAGCCAGCAGGGTTCACCCCTCCACTTT. This gives the protein CASSQQGSPLHF.

In its sample, this clone was seen once. The chain is built from TRBV10-3 and TRBJ1-5; D possibly corresponds to TRBD1 (5 bases). V lost 10 bases, J lost 7 bases, and 20 bases lay in between. The germline V gene encodes CDR1 ENHRY and CDR2 SYGVKD. This CDR3 contains 14 residues. Here the CDR3 DNA reads TGTGCCACCCAGGTAGGGGTTCTGGGCCAGCCCCAGCATTTT. Its translation: CATQVGVLGQPQHF.

The rearrangement links TRBV7-2 to TRBJ2-1, with D maybe TRBD2 (6 bases). CDR1 is SGHTA, CDR2 FQGNSA, per germline. V was pared by 1 base and J by 4 bases, with 14 bases between. CDR3 length equals 16 residues. CDR3: CASSLELLSGYNEQFF. DNA for the CDR3: TGTGCCAGCAGCTTAGAATTACTTAGCGGTTACAATGAGCAGTTCTTC.

The chain links TRBV10-2 to TRBJ2-1, with D tentatively TRBD2 (6 bases). This CDR3 has 13 amino acids. CDR1 is WSHSY, CDR2 SAAADI, per germline. With 6 bases removed from V and 4 bases from J, the gap between germline ends came to 10 bases. The CDR3, as DNA: TGCGCCAGCAGGGGGACTCTGTACAATGAGCAGTTCTTC. Its protein is CASRGTLYNEQFF.

The chain combines TRBV6-5 with TRBJ1-6; D unresolved. The CDR3 loop spans 16 amino acids. Germline-derived CDR1 and CDR2 are MNHEY and SVGAGI. V gave up 0 bases and J gave up 5 bases, with 11 bases separating them. The CDR3 loop is CASSYSPGTDNSPLHF. In DNA, the CDR3 is TGTGCCAGCAGTTACTCGCCGGGAACGGATAATTCACCCCTCCACTTT.

CDR3 in DNA: TGTGCCAGCAGCGCCGGACACCCCGGGACTGAAGCTTTCTTT. Amino acid sequence: CASSAGHPGTEAFF. This chain connects TRBV9 to TRBJ1-1; perhaps TRBD1 as D (5 bases). V was pared by 3 bases and J by 5 bases, with 14 bases between. The germline gives CDR1 SGDLS, CDR2 YYNGEE. The CDR3 extends over 14 amino acids.

The chain is built from TRBV2 and TRBJ2-1; D might be TRBD2 (6 bases). The CDR3 sequence is 11 residues long. V lost 8 bases to trimming and J lost 4 bases, with 6 bases between them. Germline CDR1 and CDR2: SNHLY and FYNNEI. Here the CDR3 reads CASGGYNEQFF. The CDR3 nucleotides are TGTGCCAGCGGGGGGTACAATGAGCAGTTCTTC.

This clone occurred once. V is TRBV19 and J is TRBJ2-5; 8 bases fit TRBD1. Trimming cost V 5 bases and J 5 bases; bases outside gene matches: 4. CDR1 and CDR2 from the germline V gene are LNHDA and SQIVND (reference sequence). This CDR3 is 13 amino acids long. The CDR3 sequence is CASSATGGETQYF. The CDR3 coding sequence is TGTGCCAGTAGTGCTACAGGGGGGGAGACCCAGTACTTC.

This clone was counted only a few times. The chain combines TRBV7-9 with TRBJ1-1; D might be TRBD1 (5 bases). V was clipped by 5 bases and J by 1 base, with 8 bases between them. From germline, CDR1 is SEHNR and CDR2 FQNEAQ (reference sequence). The CDR3 covers 13 residues. CDR3 sequence: CASSPTGNTEAFF. CDR3 DNA: TGTGCCAGCAGCCCCACAGGGAACACTGAAGCTTTCTTT.

J is TRBJ1-4 and V is TRBV5-4; the match to TRBD1 covers 7 bases. V was clipped by 2 bases and J by 4 bases; unmatched bases: 5. The CDR3 is made up of 15 amino acids. Germline assignment: CDR1 SGHNT and CDR2 YYREEE (reference sequence). The CDR3, as DNA: TGTGCCAGCAGCTTAAGTCGACAGGGTAATGAAAAACTGTTTTTT. This sequence encodes CASSLSRQGNEKLFF.

The genes are TRBV5-6 and TRBJ1-3, with D perhaps matching TRBD1 (6 bases). Trimming removed 1 base from V and 0 bases from J, with 11 bases in between. This CDR3 is built from 16 residues. Germline V gene sequence: CDR1 SGHDT, CDR2 YYEEEE. The chain's CDR3 is CASSLRETGSGNTIYF. In DNA form, the CDR3 reads TGTGCCAGCAGCTTGAGGGAGACAGGCTCTGGAAACACCATATATTTT.

CDR3: CASSPRGGAYEQYF. In nucleotides, the CDR3 is TGCGCCAGCAGCCCCCGAGGAGGCGCGTACGAGCAGTACTTC. The chain links TRBV4-3 to TRBJ2-7; D is possibly TRBD2 (5 bases). The CDR3 totals 14 residues. Trimming stripped 4 bases from V and 4 bases from J, with 14 bases between. Per the germline V gene, CDR1 is LGHNA and CDR2 is YSLEER.

This chain links TRBV9 with TRBJ2-7, with D hard to call. Germline V CDR1 and CDR2: SGDLS, YYNGEE. V was shortened by 0 bases and J by 3 bases, with 10 bases between the two germline ends. CDR3 size: 14 residues. The CDR3: CASSVDSTLYEQYF. The CDR3 DNA sequence: TGTGCCAGCAGCGTAGATTCTACTCTCTACGAGCAGTACTTC.

V and J are TRBV18 and TRBJ2-2, with 10 positions matching TRBD2. CDR3 size: 16 residues. Unmatched junction bases numbered 6, after V lost 1 base and J lost 7 bases. Germline-derived CDR1 and CDR2 are KGHSH and LQKENI. CDR3 amino acids: CASSPRLAGESGELFF. In nucleotides, the CDR3 is TGTGCCAGCTCACCACGGCTAGCGGGAGAAAGCGGGGAGCTGTTTTTT.

This clone occurred once. In DNA form, the CDR3 reads TGTGCCAGCTCACCGGGACAGGGTCCTGGAAACACCATATATTTT. Protein sequence: CASSPGQGPGNTIYF. The rearrangement links TRBV18 to TRBJ1-3; 9 bases are shared with TRBD1. V lost 3 bases and J lost 2; bases outside the gene matches: 2. The CDR3 is 15 residues long. Germline V gives CDR1 KGHSH, CDR2 LQKENI.